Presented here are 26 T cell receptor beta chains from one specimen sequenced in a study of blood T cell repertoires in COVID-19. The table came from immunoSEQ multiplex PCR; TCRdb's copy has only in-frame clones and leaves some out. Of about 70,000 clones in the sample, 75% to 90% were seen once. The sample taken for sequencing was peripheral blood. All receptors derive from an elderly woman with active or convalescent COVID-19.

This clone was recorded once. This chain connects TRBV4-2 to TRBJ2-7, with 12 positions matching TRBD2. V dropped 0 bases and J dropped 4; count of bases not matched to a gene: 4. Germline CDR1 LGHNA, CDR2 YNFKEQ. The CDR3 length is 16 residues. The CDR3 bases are TGTGCCAGCAGCCAAGAGCTACTAGCGGGGGGTTACGAGCAGTACTTC. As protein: CASSQELLAGGYEQYF.

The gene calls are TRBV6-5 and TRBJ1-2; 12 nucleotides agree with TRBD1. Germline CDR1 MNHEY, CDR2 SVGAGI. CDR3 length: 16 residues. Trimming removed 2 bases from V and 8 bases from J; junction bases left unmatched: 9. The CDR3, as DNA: TGTGCCAGCAGTTACGCCTCAGGGACAGGGGGCGGCGGCTACACCTTC. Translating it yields CASSYASGTGGGGYTF.

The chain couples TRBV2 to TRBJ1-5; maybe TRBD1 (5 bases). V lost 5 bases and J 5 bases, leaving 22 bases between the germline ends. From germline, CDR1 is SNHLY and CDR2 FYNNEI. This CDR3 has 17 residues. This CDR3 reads CASSPGWGRVGDQPQHF. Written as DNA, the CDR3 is TGTGCCAGCAGTCCCGGATGGGGGAGGGTAGGTGATCAGCCCCAGCATTTT.

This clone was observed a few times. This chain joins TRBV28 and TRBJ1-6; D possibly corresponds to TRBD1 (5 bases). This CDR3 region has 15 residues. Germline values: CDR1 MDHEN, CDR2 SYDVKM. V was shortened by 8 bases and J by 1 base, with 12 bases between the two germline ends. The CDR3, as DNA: TGTGCCAGCGCAGGGTCCGGGTCCTATAATTCACCCCTCCACTTT. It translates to CASAGSGSYNSPLHF.

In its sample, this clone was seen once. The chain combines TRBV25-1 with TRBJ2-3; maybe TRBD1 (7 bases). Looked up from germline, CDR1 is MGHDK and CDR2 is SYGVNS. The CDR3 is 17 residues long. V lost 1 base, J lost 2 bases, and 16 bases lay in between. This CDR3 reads CASSEFGRQGLTDTQYF. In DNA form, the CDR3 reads TGTGCCAGCAGTGAATTCGGGAGACAGGGACTCACAGATACGCAGTATTTT.

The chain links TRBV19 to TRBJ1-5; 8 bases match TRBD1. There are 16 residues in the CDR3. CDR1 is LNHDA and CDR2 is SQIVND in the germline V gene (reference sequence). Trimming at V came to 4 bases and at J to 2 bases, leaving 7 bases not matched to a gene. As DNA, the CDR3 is TGTGCCAGTAGTACTCAAGCGGGACAGGGCAATCAGCCCCAGCATTTT. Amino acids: CASSTQAGQGNQPQHF.

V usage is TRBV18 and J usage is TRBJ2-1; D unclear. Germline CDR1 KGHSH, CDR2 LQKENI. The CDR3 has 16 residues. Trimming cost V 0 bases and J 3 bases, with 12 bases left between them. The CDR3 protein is CASSPPHANNYNEQFF. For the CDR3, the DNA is TGTGCCAGCTCACCACCGCATGCTAATAACTACAATGAGCAGTTCTTC.

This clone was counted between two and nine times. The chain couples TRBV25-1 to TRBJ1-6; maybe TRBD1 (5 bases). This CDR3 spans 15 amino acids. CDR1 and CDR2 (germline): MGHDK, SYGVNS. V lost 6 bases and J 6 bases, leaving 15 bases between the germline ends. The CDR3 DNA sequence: TGTGCCAGCAGAGACGGAAGGGGATTTAATTCACCCCTCCACTTT. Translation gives CASRDGRGFNSPLHF.

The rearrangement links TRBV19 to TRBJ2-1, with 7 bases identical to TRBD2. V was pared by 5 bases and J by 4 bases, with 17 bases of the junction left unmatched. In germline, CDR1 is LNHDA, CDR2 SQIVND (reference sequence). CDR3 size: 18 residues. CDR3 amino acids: CASSLVRMLAEKYNEQFF. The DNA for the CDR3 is TGTGCCAGTAGTCTAGTGCGTATGCTAGCGGAGAAATACAATGAGCAGTTCTTC. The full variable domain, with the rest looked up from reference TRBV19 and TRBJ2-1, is DGGITQSPKYLFRKEGQNVTLSCEQNLNHDAMYWYRQDPGQGLRLIYYSQIVNDFQKGDIAEGYSVSREKKESFPLTVTSAQKNPTAFYLCASSLVRMLAEKYNEQFFGPGTRLTVL.

The CDR3 bases are TGTGCCAGCAAACGGGGAGCTGGGAATCAGCCCCAGCATTTT. It codes for CASKRGAGNQPQHF. The chain recombines TRBV2 with TRBJ1-5; no definite D call. The CDR3 is 14 residues long. Per the germline V gene, CDR1 is SNHLY and CDR2 is FYNNEI. Trimming stripped 7 bases from V and 4 bases from J, with 14 bases between.

The CDR3 DNA is TGTGCCAGCAGCAGAGCAGGGGGCAAGGCCGGGGAGCTGTTTTTT. It yields the protein CASSRAGGKAGELFF. The genes are TRBV5-4 and TRBJ2-2, with 8 bases matching TRBD1. CDR3 length equals 15 residues. CDR1 and CDR2 from the germline V gene are SGHNT and YYREEE (reference sequence). The ends lost 4 bases at V and 6 bases at J; junction bases unmatched: 8. The full variable domain, in which reference TRBV5-4 and TRBJ2-2 provide the parts outside the CDR3, is ETGVTQSPTHLIKTRGQQVTLRCSSQSGHNTVSWYQQALGQGPQFIFQYYREEENGRGNFPPRFSGLQFPNYSSELNVNALELDDSALYLCASSRAGGKAGELFFGEGSRLTVL.

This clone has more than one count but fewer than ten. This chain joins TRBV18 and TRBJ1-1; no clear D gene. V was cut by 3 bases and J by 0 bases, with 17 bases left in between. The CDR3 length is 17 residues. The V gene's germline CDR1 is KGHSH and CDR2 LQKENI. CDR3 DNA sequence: TGTGCCAGCTCACCCGGGTACGGGGTTTTCTTGAACACTGAAGCTTTCTTT. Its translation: CASSPGYGVFLNTEAFF.

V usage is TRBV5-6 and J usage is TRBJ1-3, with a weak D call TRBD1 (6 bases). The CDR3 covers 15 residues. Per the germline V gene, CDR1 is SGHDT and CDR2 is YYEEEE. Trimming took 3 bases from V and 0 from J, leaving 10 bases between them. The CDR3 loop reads CASSSGQSSGNTIYF. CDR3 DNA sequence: TGTGCCAGCAGCTCAGGACAGAGCTCTGGAAACACCATATATTTT.

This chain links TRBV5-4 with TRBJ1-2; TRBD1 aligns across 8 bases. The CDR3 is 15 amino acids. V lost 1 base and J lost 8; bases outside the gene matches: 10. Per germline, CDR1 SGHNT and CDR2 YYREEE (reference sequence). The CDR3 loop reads CASSLYPGTGYGYTF. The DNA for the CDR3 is TGTGCCAGCAGCTTGTACCCCGGGACAGGCTACGGCTACACCTTC.

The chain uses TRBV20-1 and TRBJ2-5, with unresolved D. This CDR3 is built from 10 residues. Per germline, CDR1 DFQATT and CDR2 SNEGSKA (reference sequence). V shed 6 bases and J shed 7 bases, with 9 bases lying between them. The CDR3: CSARPGTQYF. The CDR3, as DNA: TGCAGTGCAAGACCCGGGACCCAGTACTTC.

Here the CDR3 reads CASIPSGHTGELFF. The CDR3 DNA is TGTGCATCCATCCCTAGCGGGCACACCGGGGAGCTGTTTTTT. The rearrangement uses TRBV6-5 and TRBJ2-2; 8 bases line up with TRBD2. Germline V lookup: CDR1 MNHEY, CDR2 SVGAGI. The CDR3 has 14 residues.

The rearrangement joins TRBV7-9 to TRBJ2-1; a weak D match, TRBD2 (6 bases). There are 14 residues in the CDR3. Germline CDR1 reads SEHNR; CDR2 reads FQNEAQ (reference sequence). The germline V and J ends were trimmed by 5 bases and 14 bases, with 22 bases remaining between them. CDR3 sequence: CASSPISGVTPKFF. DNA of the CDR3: TGTGCCAGCAGCCCTATTAGCGGCGTGACCCCAAAGTTCTTC.

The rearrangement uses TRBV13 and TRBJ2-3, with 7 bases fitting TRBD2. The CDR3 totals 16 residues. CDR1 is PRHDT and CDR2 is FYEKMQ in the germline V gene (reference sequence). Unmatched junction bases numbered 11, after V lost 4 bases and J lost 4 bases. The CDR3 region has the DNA TGTGCCAGCAGCTCCCTGGGCGGGGGTAATCCAGATACGCAGTATTTT. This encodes CASSSLGGGNPDTQYF. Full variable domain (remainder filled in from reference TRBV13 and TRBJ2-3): AAGVIQSPRHLIKEKRETATLKCYPIPRHDTVYWYQQGPGQDPQFLISFYEKMQSDKGSIPDRFSAQQFSDYHSELNMSSLELGDSALYFCASSSLGGGNPDTQYFGPGTRLTVL.

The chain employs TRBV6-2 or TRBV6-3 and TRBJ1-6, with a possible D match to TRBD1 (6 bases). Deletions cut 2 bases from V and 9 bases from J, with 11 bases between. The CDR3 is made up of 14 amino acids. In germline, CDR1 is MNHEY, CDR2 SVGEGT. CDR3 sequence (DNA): TGTGCCAGCAGTTACGGAGGACAGCTTTCACCCCTCCACTTT. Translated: CASSYGGQLSPLHF.

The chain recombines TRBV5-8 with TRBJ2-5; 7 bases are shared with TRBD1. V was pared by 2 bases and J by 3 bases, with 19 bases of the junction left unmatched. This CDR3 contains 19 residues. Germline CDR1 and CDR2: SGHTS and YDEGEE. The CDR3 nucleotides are TGTGCCAGCAGCTTACTCCTACTAGGCTCGGACAGGAAGGAAGAGACCCAGTACTTC. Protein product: CASSLLLLGSDRKEETQYF.

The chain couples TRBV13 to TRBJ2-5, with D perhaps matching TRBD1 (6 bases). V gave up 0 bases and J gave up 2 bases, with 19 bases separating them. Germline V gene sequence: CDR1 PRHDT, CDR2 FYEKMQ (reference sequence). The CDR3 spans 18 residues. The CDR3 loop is CASSLGFQWRTEQETQYF. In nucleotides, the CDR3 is TGTGCCAGCAGCTTAGGGTTTCAGTGGCGGACAGAACAAGAGACCCAGTACTTC.

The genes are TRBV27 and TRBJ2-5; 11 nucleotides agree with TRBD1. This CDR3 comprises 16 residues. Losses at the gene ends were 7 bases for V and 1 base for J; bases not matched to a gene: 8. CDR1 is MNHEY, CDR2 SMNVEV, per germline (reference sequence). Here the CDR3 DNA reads TGTGCCAGCACCCCCGGACAGGGGGCATCCCAAGAGACCCAGTACTTC. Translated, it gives CASTPGQGASQETQYF.

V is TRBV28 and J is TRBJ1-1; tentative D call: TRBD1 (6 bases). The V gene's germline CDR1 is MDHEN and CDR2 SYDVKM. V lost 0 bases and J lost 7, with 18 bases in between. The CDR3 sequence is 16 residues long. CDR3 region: CASSLWPTGETLEAFF. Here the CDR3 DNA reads TGTGCCAGCAGTTTATGGCCGACAGGCGAAACCCTTGAAGCTTTCTTT.

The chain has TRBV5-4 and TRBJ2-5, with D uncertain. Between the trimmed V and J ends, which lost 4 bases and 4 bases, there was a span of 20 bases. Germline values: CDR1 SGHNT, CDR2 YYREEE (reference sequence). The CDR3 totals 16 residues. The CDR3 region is CASSPHWVSSVETQYF. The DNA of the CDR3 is TGTGCCAGCAGCCCTCACTGGGTTAGCAGCGTAGAGACCCAGTACTTC.

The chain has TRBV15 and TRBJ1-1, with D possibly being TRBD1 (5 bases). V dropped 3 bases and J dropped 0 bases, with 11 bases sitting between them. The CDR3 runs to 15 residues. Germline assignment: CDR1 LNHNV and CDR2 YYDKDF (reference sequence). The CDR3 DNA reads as TGTGCCACCAGCAGTACGACAGCTATGAACACTGAAGCTTTCTTT. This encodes CATSSTTAMNTEAFF. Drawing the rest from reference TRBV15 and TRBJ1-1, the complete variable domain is DAMVIQNPRYQVTQFGKPVTLSCSQTLNHNVMYWYQQKSSQAPKLLFHYYDKDFNNEADTPDNFQSRRPNTSFCFLDIRSPGLGDTAMYLCATSSTTAMNTEAFFGQGTRLTVV.

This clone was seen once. The CDR3 bases are TGTGCCAGCGCCCAAAGTTCAGATCCTCGTGACACCATATATTTT. Translation: CASAQSSDPRDTIYF. The rearrangement joins TRBV18 to TRBJ1-3; no definite D call. The CDR3 has 15 amino acids. V shed 8 bases and J shed 8 bases, with 22 bases lying between them. Germline CDR1 is KGHSH and CDR2 is LQKENI.